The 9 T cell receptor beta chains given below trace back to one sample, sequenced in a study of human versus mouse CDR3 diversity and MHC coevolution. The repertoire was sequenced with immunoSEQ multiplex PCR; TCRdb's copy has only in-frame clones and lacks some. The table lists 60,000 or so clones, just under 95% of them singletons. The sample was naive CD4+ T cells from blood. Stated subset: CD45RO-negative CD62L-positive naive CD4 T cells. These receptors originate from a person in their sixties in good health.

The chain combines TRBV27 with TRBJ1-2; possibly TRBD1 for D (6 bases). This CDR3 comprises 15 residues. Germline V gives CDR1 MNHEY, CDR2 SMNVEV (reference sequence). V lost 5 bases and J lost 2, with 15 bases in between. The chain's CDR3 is CASSPWGGANYGYTF. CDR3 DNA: TGTGCCAGCAGTCCCTGGGGGGGGGCGAACTATGGCTACACCTTC.

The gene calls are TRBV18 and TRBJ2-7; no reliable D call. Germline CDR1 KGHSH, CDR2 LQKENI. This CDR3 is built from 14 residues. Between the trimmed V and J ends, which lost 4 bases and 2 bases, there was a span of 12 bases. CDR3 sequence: CASSLGGTTYEQYF. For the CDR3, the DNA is TGTGCCAGCTCACTAGGCGGTACGACCTACGAGCAGTACTTC. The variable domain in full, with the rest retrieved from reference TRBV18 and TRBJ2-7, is NAGVMQNPRHLVRRRGQEARLRCSPMKGHSHVYWYRQLPEEGLKFMVYLQKENIIDESGMPKERFSAEFPKEGPSILRIQQVVRGDSAAYFCASSLGGTTYEQYFGPGTRLTVT.

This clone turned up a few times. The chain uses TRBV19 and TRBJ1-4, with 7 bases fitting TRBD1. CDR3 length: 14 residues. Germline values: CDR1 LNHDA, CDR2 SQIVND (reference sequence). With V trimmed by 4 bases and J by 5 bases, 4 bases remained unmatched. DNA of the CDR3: TGTGCCAGTAGTAGACAGGGAAGGAATGAAAAACTGTTTTTT. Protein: CASSRQGRNEKLFF.

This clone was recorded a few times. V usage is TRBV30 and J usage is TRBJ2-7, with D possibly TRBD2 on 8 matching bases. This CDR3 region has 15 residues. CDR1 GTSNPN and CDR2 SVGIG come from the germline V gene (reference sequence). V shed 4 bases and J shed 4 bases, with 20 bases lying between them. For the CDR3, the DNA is TGTGCCTGGACCCGAGGGGGCCAGCGGGGGTACGAGCAGTACTTC. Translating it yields CAWTRGGQRGYEQYF.

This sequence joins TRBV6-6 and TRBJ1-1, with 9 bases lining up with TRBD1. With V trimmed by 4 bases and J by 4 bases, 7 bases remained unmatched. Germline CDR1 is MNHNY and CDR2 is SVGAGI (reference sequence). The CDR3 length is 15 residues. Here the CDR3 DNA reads TGTGCCAGCAGTTTTTCCGGGACAGGGACCACTGAAGCTTTCTTT. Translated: CASSFSGTGTTEAFF.

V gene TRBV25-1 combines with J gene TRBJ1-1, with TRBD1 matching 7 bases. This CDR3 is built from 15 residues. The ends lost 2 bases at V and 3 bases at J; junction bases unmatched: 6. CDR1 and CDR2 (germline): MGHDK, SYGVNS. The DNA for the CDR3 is TGTGCCAGCAGTGAACACCGGGACAGCGACACTGAAGCTTTCTTT. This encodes CASSEHRDSDTEAFF.

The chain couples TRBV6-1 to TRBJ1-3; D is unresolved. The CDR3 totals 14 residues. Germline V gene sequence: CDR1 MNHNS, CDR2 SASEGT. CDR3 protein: CATKERYSGNTIYF. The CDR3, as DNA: TGTGCAACCAAAGAACGGTACTCTGGAAACACCATATATTTT.

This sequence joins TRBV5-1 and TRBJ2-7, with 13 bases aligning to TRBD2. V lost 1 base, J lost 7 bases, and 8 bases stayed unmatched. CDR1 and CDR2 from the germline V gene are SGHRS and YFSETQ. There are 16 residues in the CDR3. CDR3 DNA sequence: TGCGCCAGCAGCTTGACCGGGACTAGCGGGACTGGGGAGCAGTACTTC. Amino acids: CASSLTGTSGTGEQYF.

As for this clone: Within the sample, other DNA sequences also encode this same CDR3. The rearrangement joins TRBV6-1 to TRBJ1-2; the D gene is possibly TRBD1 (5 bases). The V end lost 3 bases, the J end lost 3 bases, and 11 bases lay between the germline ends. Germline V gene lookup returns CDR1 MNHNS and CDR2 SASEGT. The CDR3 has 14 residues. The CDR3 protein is CASSDRTGDYGYTF. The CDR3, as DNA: TGTGCCAGCAGTGATCGGACGGGGGACTATGGCTACACCTTC.